This T cell receptor (beta chain) was observed in a study of cytomegalovirus exposure and HLA in healthy donors. Study outcomes and limitations: Researchers reported that a few CMV-associated chains were confirmed in vitro as CMV antigen-specific.

Deletions cut 4 bases from V and 0 bases from J, with 13 bases between. Germline CDR1 is SGHTS and CDR2 is YDEGEE. The CDR3 covers 15 residues. In the case of this clone: Antigen: not known.

Clones were sequenced by immunoSEQ multiplex PCR, and TCRdb holds only the in-frame ones, with some missing. Here the sample spans approximately 300,000 clones, 87% being singletons. The sample taken for sequencing was PBMCs. The TCR sequence derives from a woman in her twenties or thirties in good health and CMV-seropositive. The chain recombines TRBV5-8 with TRBJ1-1; D unresolved. Here the CDR3 DNA reads TGTGCCAGCAGCAGAGAAGGGAACATGAACACTGAAGCTTTCTTT. Its translation: CASSREGNMNTEAFF.